The TCR beta chain under discussion was sequenced for a study of cytotoxic CD8 clonotypes in ibrutinib-treated CLL. Study background: Response samples were taken after a median roughly 12 months of treatment, range 6 to 36.

Using immunoSEQ multiplex PCR, the repertoire was profiled, and TCRdb retains in-frame clones only, with some absent. The table includes some 170,000 clones, roughly 84% detected once. Study outcomes and limitations: Circulating CD8+ T-cell counts were tracked by baseline clonality, which exceeded that of age-matched healthy donors.

V was pared by 5 bases and J by 0 bases, with 10 bases between. There are 14 residues in the CDR3. CDR1 LNHDA and CDR2 SQIVND come from the germline V gene (reference sequence). In regard to this clone: Its antigen is still unknown.

This specimen consisted of PBMCs, obtained at disease progression, from a patient treated with ibrutinib. This chain links TRBV19 with TRBJ1-1, with D possibly TRBD1 on 5 matching bases. This TCR derives from a human donor with chronic lymphocytic leukemia. In DNA, the CDR3 is TGTGCCAGTAGTCTGGGGGGAATGAACACTGAAGCTTTCTTT. Amino acid sequence: CASSLGGMNTEAFF.